This T cell receptor (beta chain) was captured by sequencing in a study of vaccination and CD4 T cells after COVID-19. On this clonotype itself: No antigen is known for it.

The Oncomine TCR Beta short-read assay was what sequenced the DNA obtained from cultured CD4+ T cells. One entry per CDR3 protein results from TCRdb running MiXCR on the PCR reads. Here the sample spans 10,000 to 15,000 distinct CDR3 sequences, 70% to 75% being singletons. The treatment here: roughly 11-day PBMC culture with coronavirus spike peptide pools or control peptides (ViraFEST assay). The germline V gene has CDR1 LNHDA and CDR2 SQIVND (reference sequence). The CDR3 is 15 residues long. Losses at the gene ends were 3 bases for V and 0 bases for J; bases not matched to a gene: 4. The clonotype originates from a human donor who received a COVID-19 vaccine. The sequenced sample was CD4+ T cells from blood, cultured in vitro, obtained after SARS-CoV-2 vaccination. V is TRBV19 and J is TRBJ2-7; 8 nucleotides align to TRBD1. The CDR3, as DNA: TGTGCCAGTAGTATCGGACAGGGTGACTCCTACGAGCAGTACTTC. As protein: CASSIGQGDSYEQYF. The full variable domain, rest sourced from reference TRBV19 and TRBJ2-7, is DGGITQSPKYLFRKEGQNVTLSCEQNLNHDAMYWYRQDPGQGLRLIYYSQIVNDFQKGDIAEGYSVSREKKESFPLTVTSAQKNPTAFYLCASSIGQGDSYEQYFGPGTRLTVT.